The clone carrying this T cell receptor (beta chain) occurred a few times. What it binds is unknown. The sample comes from a study of T-cell reconstitution after alpha-beta-depleted transplantation in children. Study observations and caveats: Some patients showed high day-60 TCRbeta diversity, which derived from surviving recipient T cells and thymic progenitors. Several hundred expanded graft clones reportedly gave rise to the alpha-beta T cells present about two months after transplant.

It was with unique molecular identifiers that the TCRbeta library was prepared. TCRdb re-called the PCR reads through MiXCR, storing one row per CDR3 protein. This table has around 90,000 distinct CDR3 sequences, roughly a sixth appearing once. Germline V CDR1 and CDR2: SGHTA, FQGNSA. V lost 5 bases and J 2 bases, leaving 16 bases between the germline ends. This CDR3 is built from 15 residues. The chain has TRBV7-2 and TRBJ2-7; D possibly corresponds to TRBD1 (6 bases). The sequence was obtained from a male patient aged 2 to 10 who had a stem cell transplant for acute lymphoblastic leukemia, so the T cells may come from the graft donor. Source: PBMCs, mostly from graft donor cells, taken 180 days after TCRalphabeta/CD19-depleted stem cell transplant. CDR3 amino acids: CASSRAHGQPYEQYF. The CDR3 DNA is TGTGCCAGCAGCCGCGCCCACGGACAGCCCTACGAGCAGTACTTC.